The rows below give T cell receptor beta chains drawn from one sample of a study of shared clonotypes between healthy human individuals. Produced via immunoSEQ multiplex PCR; TCRdb's table is partial and in-frame only. The sample lists over a million clones; approximately 97% were seen once. Material: naive CD4+ T cells sorted from blood. These receptors all come from a man aged 30 to 45 in good health. Each CDR3 is given with its conserved first and last residue. A D gene is named only where the DNA matches it firmly. Clone sizes are given selectively: once, few, many, or a class where the clone is expanded.

>.|TRBJ2-2|.|TRBV7-2
CARRVAPNAGELFF
TGTGCCAGAAGGGTAGCCCCCAACGCCGGGGAGCTGTTTTTT
>.|TRBJ2-1|.|TRBV9
CASSVLGVSEQFF
TGTGCCAGCAGCGTTCTGGGGGTAAGTGAGCAGTTCTTC
>.|TRBJ2-1|.|TRBV6-1
CASSDPSLEQFF
TGTGCCAGCAGTGACCCCTCCCTAGAGCAGTTCTTC
>.|TRBJ1-5|.|TRBV19
CASSNQGLAQPQHF
TGTGCCAGTAGTAACCAGGGATTAGCTCAGCCCCAGCATTTT
>.|TRBJ2-4|.|TRBV28
CASSTSRGGNIQYF
TGTGCCAGCAGTACCTCCAGGGGGGGAAACATTCAGTACTTC
>.|TRBJ2-1|.|TRBV11-3
CASKKSGRSGNEQFF
TGTGCCAGCAAAAAGAGTGGGAGGAGTGGGAATGAGCAGTTCTTC
>.|TRBJ2-3|.|TRBV9
CASRGGTDTQYF
TGTGCCAGCAGAGGGGGGACAGATACGCAGTATTTT
>TRBD2|TRBJ2-5|.|TRBV29-1
CSVRTSGETQYF
TGCAGCGTGCGGACTAGCGGAGAGACCCAGTACTTC
>TRBD2|TRBJ2-3|.|TRBV11-2
CASSLVAGGTDTQYF
TGTGCCAGCAGCTTAGTTGCGGGGGGCACAGATACGCAGTATTTT
>TRBD1|TRBJ1-5|.|TRBV6-1
CASSGGTVSNQPQHF
TGTGCCAGCAGTGGGGGGACAGTAAGCAATCAGCCCCAGCATTTT
>.|TRBJ2-3|.|TRBV4-1
CASSQVLPTDTQYF
TGCGCCAGCAGCCAAGTTCTACCCACAGATACGCAGTATTTT
>TRBD2|TRBJ2-2|.|TRBV7-8
CASSSPGGRTRGTGELFF
TGTGCCAGCAGCTCCCCGGGGGGGCGAACGCGAGGCACCGGGGAGCTGTTTTTT
>.|TRBJ1-1|.|TRBV25-1
CASSHLGNTEAFF
TGTGCCAGCAGTCATCTTGGGAACACTGAAGCTTTCTTT
>.|TRBJ2-3|.|TRBV19
CASSINTPSGLDTQYF
TGTGCCAGTAGTATAAACACCCCCTCAGGTTTAGATACGCAGTATTTT
>.|TRBJ2-3|.|TRBV27
CASSLTSWGGDTQYF
TGTGCCAGCAGTCTAACTAGTTGGGGCGGAGATACGCAGTATTTT
>.|TRBJ2-3|.|TRBV21-1
CASRTSGNGTDTQYF
TGTGCCAGCCGGACTAGCGGGAATGGCACAGATACGCAGTATTTT
>.|TRBJ2-3|once|TRBV30
CAWSKTANTDTQYF
TGTGCCTGGAGTAAGACAGCTAACACAGATACGCAGTATTTT
>.|TRBJ2-7|.|TRBV28
CASSLYRVNEQYF
TGTGCCAGCAGTTTGTACAGGGTAAACGAGCAGTACTTC
>.|TRBJ2-1|.|TRBV10-3
CAISESSGNEQFF
TGTGCCATCAGTGAGTCGAGTGGCAATGAGCAGTTCTTC
>TRBD1|TRBJ1-3|.|TRBV5-1
CASSPGQGVIGNTIYF
TGCGCCAGCAGCCCCGGACAGGGAGTAATTGGAAACACCATATATTTT
>TRBD1|TRBJ2-2|.|TRBV18
CASSKTKGQTNTGELFF
TGTGCCAGCTCAAAAACGAAGGGACAGACGAACACCGGGGAGCTGTTTTTT
>.|TRBJ2-1|.|TRBV9
CASSVVPQSGTGDNEQFF
TGTGCCAGCAGCGTAGTTCCACAGTCGGGCACGGGGGACAATGAGCAGTTCTTC
>.|TRBJ2-2|once|TRBV10-3
CAISAGPTGELFF
TGTGCCATCAGTGCCGGCCCTACCGGGGAGCTGTTTTTT
>.|TRBJ2-7|few|TRBV15
CATSRGASAYEQYF
TGTGCCACCAGCAGAGGTGCCAGTGCCTACGAGCAGTACTTC
>.|TRBJ2-3|.|TRBV19
CASSTDRSLADTQYF
TGTGCCAGTAGTACGGACAGATCCCTTGCAGATACGCAGTATTTT
>TRBD2|TRBJ2-5|.|TRBV7-9
CASSPTGTSAKETQYF
TGTGCCAGCAGCCCCACCGGGACTAGCGCTAAAGAGACCCAGTACTTC
>.|TRBJ1-1|once|TRBV5-6
CASSLGGSLNTEAFF
TGTGCCAGCAGCTTGGGGGGCTCACTGAACACTGAAGCTTTCTTT
>.|TRBJ1-5|.|TRBV2
CASSQTGLNQPQHF
TGTGCCAGCAGTCAAACAGGGCTCAATCAGCCCCAGCATTTT
>.|TRBJ2-6|.|TRBV5-1
CASSLGYRSSGANVLTF
TGCGCCAGCAGCTTGGGCTACAGGAGCTCTGGGGCCAACGTCCTGACTTTC
>.|TRBJ1-1|.|TRBV19
CASSSARGRMNTEAFF
TGTGCCAGTAGTTCAGCCCGAGGTCGGATGAACACTGAAGCTTTCTTT
>TRBD1|TRBJ2-1|.|TRBV28
CASRDRDEGDEQFF
TGTGCCAGCAGGGACAGGGACGAGGGGGATGAGCAGTTCTTC
>TRBD1|TRBJ2-1|once|TRBV28
CASRPGQGANEQFF
TGTGCCAGCAGACCGGGACAGGGGGCCAATGAGCAGTTCTTC
>.|TRBJ2-7|.|TRBV5-1
CASSPRSEIYEQYF
TGCGCCAGCAGCCCCAGGTCCGAAATCTACGAGCAGTACTTC
>.|TRBJ2-6|.|TRBV7-8
CASSLIAGANVLTF
TGTGCCAGCAGCTTAATTGCAGGGGCCAACGTCCTGACTTTC
>.|TRBJ2-1|.|TRBV7-9
CASPGSYNEQFF
TGTGCCAGCCCGGGCTCCTACAATGAGCAGTTCTTC
>.|TRBJ1-2|.|TRBV28
CASRMSGTGHNYGYTF
TGTGCCAGCAGAATGTCCGGGACGGGTCACAACTATGGCTACACCTTC
>TRBD1|TRBJ2-7|once|TRBV5-6
CASSLGGQGPWSF
TGTGCCAGCAGCTTGGGGGGACAGGGCCCTTGGAGCTTC
>.|TRBJ2-1|.|TRBV21-1
CASSKIEVAGRGPDNEQFF
TGTGCCAGCAGCAAAATCGAGGTGGCGGGGCGGGGGCCCGACAATGAGCAGTTCTTC
>.|TRBJ2-1|.|TRBV21-1
CASSKRAEYNEQFF
TGTGCCAGCAGCAAAAGGGCGGAGTACAATGAGCAGTTCTTC
>.|TRBJ2-2|.|TRBV11-2
CASSLFLAGELFF
TGTGCCAGCAGCTTATTCCTGGCCGGGGAGCTGTTTTTT
>TRBD2|TRBJ2-7|.|TRBV7-6
CASSLGGLGLAGGAYEQYF
TGTGCCAGCAGCTTAGGAGGCCTGGGCCTAGCGGGAGGTGCCTACGAGCAGTACTTC
>.|TRBJ2-6|.|TRBV5-1
CASSLPSLGTHPGANVLTF
TGCGCCAGCAGCCTGCCGTCTTTGGGCACCCACCCTGGGGCCAACGTCCTGACTTTC
>.|TRBJ2-1|.|TRBV29-1
CSVRPLVNSNEQFF
TGCAGCGTGAGACCCCTAGTAAACAGCAATGAGCAGTTCTTC
>TRBD2|TRBJ2-3|.|TRBV5-1
CASSPTSATDTQYF
TGCGCCAGCAGCCCGACTAGCGCGACAGATACGCAGTATTTT
>.|TRBJ1-1|.|TRBV5-4
CASSPNPDTENTEAFF
TGTGCCAGCAGCCCCAATCCGGACACCGAGAACACTGAAGCTTTCTTT
>.|TRBJ2-3|.|TRBV10-3
CAISGRGTSTDTQYF
TGTGCCATCAGTGGCAGGGGAACGAGCACAGATACGCAGTATTTT
>.|TRBJ2-7|.|TRBV11-2
CASSLGLYEQYF
TGTGCCAGCAGCTTAGGATTGTACGAGCAGTACTTC
>.|TRBJ2-2|.|TRBV10-3
CAISEKGWTGELFF
TGTGCCATCAGTGAAAAGGGATGGACCGGGGAGCTGTTTTTT
>.|TRBJ2-1|.|TRBV21-1
CASSKGQFKQVNEQFF
TGTGCCAGCAGCAAAGGCCAATTCAAACAGGTCAATGAGCAGTTCTTC
>TRBD2|TRBJ2-7|once|TRBV13
CASSLLTSGRFPWEQYF
TGTGCCAGCAGCTTATTGACTAGCGGGAGGTTCCCTTGGGAGCAGTACTTC
>.|TRBJ2-3|.|TRBV2
CASTKDRSTDTQYF
TGTGCCAGCACTAAGGACCGCAGCACAGATACGCAGTATTTT
>.|TRBJ1-1|once|TRBV18
CASSPSTPTYTEAFF
TGTGCCAGCTCACCCTCGACACCCACTTACACTGAAGCTTTCTTT
>TRBD2|TRBJ2-7|.|TRBV6-6
CASSRFSGRGRNEQYF
TGTGCCAGCAGCCGATTTAGCGGGAGGGGTAGGAACGAGCAGTACTTC